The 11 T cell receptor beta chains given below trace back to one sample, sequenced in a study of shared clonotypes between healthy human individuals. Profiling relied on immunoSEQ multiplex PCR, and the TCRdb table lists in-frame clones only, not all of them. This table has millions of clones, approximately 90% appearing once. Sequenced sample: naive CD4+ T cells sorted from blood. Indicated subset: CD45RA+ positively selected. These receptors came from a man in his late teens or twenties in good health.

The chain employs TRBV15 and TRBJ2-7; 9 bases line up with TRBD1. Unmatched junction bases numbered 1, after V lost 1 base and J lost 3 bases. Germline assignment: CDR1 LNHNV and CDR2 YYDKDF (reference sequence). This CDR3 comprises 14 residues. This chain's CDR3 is CATSRGTGVYEQYF. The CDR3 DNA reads TGTGCCACCAGCAGAGGGACAGGGGTCTACGAGCAGTACTTC.

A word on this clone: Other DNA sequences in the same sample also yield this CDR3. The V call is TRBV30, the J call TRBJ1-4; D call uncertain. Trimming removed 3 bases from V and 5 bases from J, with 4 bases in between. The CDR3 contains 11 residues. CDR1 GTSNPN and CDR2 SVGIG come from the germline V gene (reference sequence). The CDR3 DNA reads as TGTGCCTGGAGAGTGAATGAAAAACTGTTTTTT. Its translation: CAWRVNEKLFF.

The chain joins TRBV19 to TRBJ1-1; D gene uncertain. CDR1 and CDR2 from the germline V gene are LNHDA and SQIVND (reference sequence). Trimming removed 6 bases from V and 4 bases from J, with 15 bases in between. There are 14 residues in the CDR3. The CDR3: CASRGSSLFTEAFF. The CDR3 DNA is TGTGCCAGTAGGGGATCCTCTTTGTTCACTGAAGCTTTCTTT.

DNA for the CDR3: TGCGCCAGCAGCCCCCGTTATTCAGACGGCTACACCTTC. Its translation is CASSPRYSDGYTF. The V and J genes are TRBV5-1 and TRBJ1-2; D remains unclear. The CDR3 loop spans 13 amino acids. V lost 4 bases and J 8 bases, leaving 15 bases between the germline ends. CDR1 and CDR2 (germline): SGHRS, YFSETQ.

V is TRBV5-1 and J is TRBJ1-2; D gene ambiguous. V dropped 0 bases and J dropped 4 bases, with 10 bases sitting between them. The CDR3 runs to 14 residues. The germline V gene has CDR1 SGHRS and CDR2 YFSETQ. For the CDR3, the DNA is TGCGCCAGCAGCTTGGCCGCGGAGGCCTATGGCTACACCTTC. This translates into CASSLAAEAYGYTF. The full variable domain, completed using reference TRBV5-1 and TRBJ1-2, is KAGVTQTPRYLIKTRGQQVTLSCSPISGHRSVSWYQQTPGQGLQFLFEYFSETQRNKGNFPGRFSGRQFSNSRSEMNVSTLELGDSALYLCASSLAAEAYGYTFGSGTRLTVV.

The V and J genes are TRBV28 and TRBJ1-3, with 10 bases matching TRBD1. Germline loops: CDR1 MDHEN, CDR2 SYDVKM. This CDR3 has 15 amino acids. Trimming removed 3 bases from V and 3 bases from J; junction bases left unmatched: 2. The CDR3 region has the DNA TGTGCCAGCAGTTTGACAGGGGGCATTGGAAACACCATATATTTT. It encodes CASSLTGGIGNTIYF.

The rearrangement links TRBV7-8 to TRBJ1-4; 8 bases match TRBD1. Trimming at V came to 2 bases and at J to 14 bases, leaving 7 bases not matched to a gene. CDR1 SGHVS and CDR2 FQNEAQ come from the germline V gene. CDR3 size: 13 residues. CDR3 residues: CASSLQGAPRLFF. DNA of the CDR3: TGTGCCAGCAGCTTACAGGGGGCCCCTCGGCTGTTTTTT.

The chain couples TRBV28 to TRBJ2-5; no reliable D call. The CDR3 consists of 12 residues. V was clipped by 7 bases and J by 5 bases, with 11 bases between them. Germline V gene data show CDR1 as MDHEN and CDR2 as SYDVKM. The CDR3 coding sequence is TGTGCCAGCATAGGATCAAGGGAGACCCAGTACTTC. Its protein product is CASIGSRETQYF.

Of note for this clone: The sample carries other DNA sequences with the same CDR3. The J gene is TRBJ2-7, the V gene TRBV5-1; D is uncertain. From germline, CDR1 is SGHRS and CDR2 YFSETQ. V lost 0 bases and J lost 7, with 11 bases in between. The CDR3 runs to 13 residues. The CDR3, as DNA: TGCGCCAGCAGCTTGGAGCAGCTCCGGGAGCAGTACTTC. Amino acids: CASSLEQLREQYF.

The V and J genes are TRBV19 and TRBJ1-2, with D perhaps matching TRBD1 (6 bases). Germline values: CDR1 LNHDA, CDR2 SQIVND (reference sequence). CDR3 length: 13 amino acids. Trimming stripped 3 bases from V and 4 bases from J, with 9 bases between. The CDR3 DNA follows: TGTGCCAGTAGTATCGCAGGGGCCTATGGCTACACCTTC. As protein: CASSIAGAYGYTF.

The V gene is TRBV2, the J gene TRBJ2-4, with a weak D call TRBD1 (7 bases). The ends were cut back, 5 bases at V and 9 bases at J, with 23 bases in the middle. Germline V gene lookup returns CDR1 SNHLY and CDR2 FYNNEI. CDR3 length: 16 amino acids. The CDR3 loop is CASSTISPPQGGIQYF. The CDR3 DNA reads TGTGCCAGCAGTACTATATCGCCACCCCAGGGGGGCATTCAGTACTTC.